At least ten counts were recorded for the clone carrying this T cell receptor beta chain. What it binds is unknown. V was pared by 7 bases and J by 8 bases, with 15 bases of the junction left unmatched. Germline V gene lookup returns CDR1 LNHDA and CDR2 SQIVND (reference sequence). This CDR3 is 16 amino acids long. Individual cDNA molecules each carried unique molecular identifiers attached by the library. TCRdb re-derived calls from the RACE reads in MiXCR, one entry per CDR3 protein. The sample lists some 90,000 distinct CDR3 sequences, 7.5% to 9.5% seen once, with 2.5% to 3% in the top ten. Time point: pre-sensitization, week 0. Treatment defined: therapeutic diphenylcyclopropenone sensitization with weekly scalp DPC. The study enrolled 18 to 70-year-old alopecia patients suitable for DPC. The data originate from a study of human T cells and chemical hapten exposure. Findings and limits, study-wide: TCRs whose frequency exceeded 1 in 1000 remained the same following DPC sensitization.

The V gene is TRBV19, the J gene TRBJ2-1; the match to TRBD1 covers 9 bases. Sequencing was performed on whole blood, taken in connection with sensitization to the hapten diphenylcyclopropenone (DPC). The origin of this receptor is a man between 35 and 55 years old with alopecia areata. Some clones in this sample may be carry-over from other donors' samples. CDR3 sequence: CASTEGFGTGFHEQFF. The CDR3 DNA follows: TGTGCCAGTACCGAAGGGTTCGGGACAGGGTTCCATGAGCAGTTCTTC.